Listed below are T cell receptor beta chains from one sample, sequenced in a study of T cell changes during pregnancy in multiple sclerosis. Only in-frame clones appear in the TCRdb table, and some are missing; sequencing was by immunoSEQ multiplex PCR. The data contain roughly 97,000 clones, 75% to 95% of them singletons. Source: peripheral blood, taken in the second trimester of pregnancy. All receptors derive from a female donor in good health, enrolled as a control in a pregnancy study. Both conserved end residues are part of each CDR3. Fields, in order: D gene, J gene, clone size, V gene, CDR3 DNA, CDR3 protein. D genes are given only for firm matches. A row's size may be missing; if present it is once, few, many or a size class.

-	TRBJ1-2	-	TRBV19	TGTGCCAGTAGTGCCACAGGGCCGCAGGGCTACACCTTC	CASSATGPQGYTF
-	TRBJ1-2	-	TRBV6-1	TGTGCCAGCAGTGTGGTGGGTAGGGGGTTTGGCTATGGCTACACCTTC	CASSVVGRGFGYGYTF
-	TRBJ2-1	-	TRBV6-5	TGTGCCGCCGCGGCGGGAAGTACCTACAATGAGCAGTTCTTC	CAAAAGSTYNEQFF
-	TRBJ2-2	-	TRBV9	TGTGCCAGTGAAACCCGGGACTCCTCCGGGGAGCTGTTTTTT	CASETRDSSGELFF
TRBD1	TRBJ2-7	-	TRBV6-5	TGTGCCAGCAGCCTTATACAGGGGAACGAGCAGTACTTC	CASSLIQGNEQYF
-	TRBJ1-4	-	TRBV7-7	TGTGCCAGCAGCCAAGGGGCTGGGACATCGGGTGGAAAACTGTTTTTT	CASSQGAGTSGGKLFF
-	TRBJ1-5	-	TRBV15	TGTGCCACCAGCAGGGGTGAAGGGGTCCAGCCCCAGCATTTT	CATSRGEGVQPQHF
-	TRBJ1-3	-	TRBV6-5	TGTGCCAGCAGTTACTCGGGCGGGACCATATATTTT	CASSYSGGTIYF
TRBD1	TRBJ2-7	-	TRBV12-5	TGTGCTAGTGGTTTGGCTTCAGGGGGCTCCAGCTCCTACGAGCAGTACTTC	CASGLASGGSSSYEQYF
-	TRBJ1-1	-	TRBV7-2	TGTGCCAGCAGCCACTCCGGGGGACGTAGGGGCACTGAAGCTTTCTTT	CASSHSGGRRGTEAFF
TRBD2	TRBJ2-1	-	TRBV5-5	TGTGCCAGCAGCTTGCCCGGGACTAGCGGGGGCTGGGGCTACAATGAGCAGTTCTTC	CASSLPGTSGGWGYNEQFF
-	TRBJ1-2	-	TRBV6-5	TGTGCCAGCAGTTACGGGCGGGGAAACTATGGCTACACCTTC	CASSYGRGNYGYTF
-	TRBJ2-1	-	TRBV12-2	TGTGCAAGTCGCTTAGTGGGCAGGTACTCATCCAATGAGCAGTTCTTC	CASRLVGRYSSNEQFF
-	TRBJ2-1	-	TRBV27	TGTGCCAGCAGTTTAGGGGGCTCTCCGGATGAGCAGTTCTTC	CASSLGGSPDEQFF
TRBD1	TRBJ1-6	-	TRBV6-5	TGTGCCAGCACCTCCGACAGGGGGTACTACACCCTCCACTTT	CASTSDRGYYTLHF
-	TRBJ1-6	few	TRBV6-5	TGTGCCAGCAGTTACGAGGGTCCCTATAATTCACCCCTCCACTTT	CASSYEGPYNSPLHF
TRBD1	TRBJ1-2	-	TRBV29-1	TGCAGCGTTTTGCAGGGGGCCGGCGGCTATGGCTACACCTTC	CSVLQGAGGYGYTF
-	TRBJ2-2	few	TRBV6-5	TGTGCCAGCAGTTTAACCGGGGAGCTGTTTTTT	CASSLTGELFF